The 28 T cell receptor beta chains in this list originate from one sample, sequenced in a study of blood T cell repertoires in COVID-19. Assay used: immunoSEQ multiplex PCR; TCRdb lists only in-frame clones, some missing. The sample yields about 190,000 clones, 70% to 80% seen once. Input material: peripheral blood. Receptors originate from a woman in her fifties or sixties with acute or convalescent COVID-19.

As DNA, the CDR3 is TGTGCCAGCAGTGAAGCGGCCAAGGCCGGGGGGGACGAGCAGTACTTC. This encodes CASSEAAKAGGDEQYF. The rearrangement links TRBV6-1 to TRBJ2-7, with TRBD2 matching over 8 bases. J was trimmed by 5 bases and V by 0 bases; bases with no gene match: 9. Germline loops: CDR1 MNHNS, CDR2 SASEGT. CDR3 length: 16 amino acids.

The chain has TRBV6-2 or TRBV6-3 and TRBJ2-7, with 13 bases lining up with TRBD2. J gave up 5 bases and V 5 bases, and 6 bases lay outside the gene matches. The CDR3 length is 15 residues. Germline V gene lookup returns CDR1 MNHEY and CDR2 SVGEGT. CDR3 residues: CASSRTSGSIDEQYF. The CDR3 nucleotides are TGTGCCAGCAGTCGGACTAGCGGGAGTATCGACGAGCAGTACTTC.

This rearrangement joins TRBV19 to TRBJ1-5; 8 bases agree with TRBD1. With V trimmed by 8 bases and J by 5 bases, 8 bases remained unmatched. CDR1 LNHDA and CDR2 SQIVND come from the germline V gene (reference sequence). This CDR3 region has 14 residues. For the CDR3, the DNA is TGTGCCAGTGCGGACAGGGCCAAGGATCAGCCCCAGCATTTT. This sequence encodes CASADRAKDQPQHF.

V and J are TRBV19 and TRBJ1-5, with D perhaps matching TRBD1 (6 bases). This CDR3 contains 13 residues. V was pared by 5 bases and J by 5 bases, with 10 bases between. Germline V gives CDR1 LNHDA, CDR2 SQIVND (reference sequence). In nucleotides, the CDR3 is TGTGCCAGTAGTGGGGGGGGCCATCAGCCCCAGCATTTT. Its protein is CASSGGGHQPQHF.

The sample holds many counts of this clone. This chain links TRBV28 with TRBJ1-1; 7 nucleotides agree with TRBD1. This CDR3 is 19 amino acids long. V lost 7 bases and J lost 0; bases outside the gene matches: 20. Germline CDR1 is MDHEN and CDR2 is SYDVKM. CDR3 nucleotide sequence: TGTGCCAGCACCTCGAGACGAGGGGTTGTGGGACAGATGAACACTGAAGCTTTCTTT. It translates to CASTSRRGVVGQMNTEAFF.

The V gene is TRBV19, the J gene TRBJ1-1, with D perhaps matching TRBD1 (6 bases). Deletions cut 4 bases from V and 5 bases from J, with 17 bases between. CDR1 is LNHDA and CDR2 is SQIVND in the germline V gene (reference sequence). The CDR3 runs to 15 residues. The DNA of the CDR3 is TGTGCCAGTAGTAGGGTACAGGGACAAGGGACTGAAGCTTTCTTT. It codes for CASSRVQGQGTEAFF.

The V call is TRBV2, the J call TRBJ1-5; D might be TRBD1 (5 bases). Germline V gene lookup returns CDR1 SNHLY and CDR2 FYNNEI. V dropped 6 bases and J dropped 3 bases, with 12 bases sitting between them. The CDR3 runs to 14 residues. The CDR3 loop is CASRTRQTNQPQHF. CDR3 nucleotide sequence: TGTGCCAGCAGGACGCGACAGACCAATCAGCCCCAGCATTTT. Complete variable domain (other parts from reference TRBV2 and TRBJ1-5): EPEVTQTPSHQVTQMGQEVILRCVPISNHLYFYWYRQILGQKVEFLVSFYNNEISEKSEIFDDQFSVERPDGSNFTLKIRSTKLEDSAMYFCASRTRQTNQPQHFGDGTRLSIL.

The rearrangement links TRBV5-1 to TRBJ2-2, with 8 positions matching TRBD2. The CDR3 sequence is 15 residues long. The ends lost 5 bases at V and 2 bases at J; junction bases unmatched: 5. The germline V gene has CDR1 SGHRS and CDR2 YFSETQ. DNA for the CDR3: TGCGCCAGCAGGCGAGCGGGGGAAAACACCGGGGAGCTGTTTTTT. It encodes CASRRAGENTGELFF. Together with reference TRBV5-1 and TRBJ2-2, the CDR3 gives the full variable domain: KAGVTQTPRYLIKTRGQQVTLSCSPISGHRSVSWYQQTPGQGLQFLFEYFSETQRNKGNFPGRFSGRQFSNSRSEMNVSTLELGDSALYLCASRRAGENTGELFFGEGSRLTVL.

The chain employs TRBV14 and TRBJ2-5; D is possibly TRBD2 (5 bases). Trimming took off 4 bases at V and 4 bases at J, with 16 bases between the two ends. The length of the CDR3 is 15 residues. Germline CDR1 SGHDN, CDR2 FVKESK. The CDR3 nucleotides are TGTGCCAGCAGCCTGCGGGCCCGAGAAGGAGAGACCCAGTACTTC. Translation: CASSLRAREGETQYF.

The sample holds one count of this clone. The V gene is TRBV6-2 or TRBV6-3, the J gene TRBJ1-1; 7 bases agree with TRBD1. Germline V lookup: CDR1 MNHEY, CDR2 SVGEGT. The CDR3 is 13 amino acids. The J segment lost 7 bases and the V segment lost 3 bases, leaving 5 bases of the junction unmatched. Here the CDR3 reads CASSYFDRDEAFF. For the CDR3, the DNA is TGTGCCAGCAGTTATTTCGACAGGGATGAAGCTTTCTTT.

This chain connects TRBV3-1 (or the pseudogene TRBV3-2) to TRBJ2-1; D might be TRBD2 (5 bases). The germline CDR1 and CDR2 sequences are LGHDT and YNNKEL (reference sequence). The CDR3 spans 16 residues. Trimming left V 4 bases short and J 3 bases short, with 16 bases between. This chain's CDR3 is CASSPVMSGFYNEQFF. The DNA for the CDR3 is TGTGCCAGCAGCCCCGTTATGAGCGGTTTCTACAATGAGCAGTTCTTC.

This sequence joins TRBV2 and TRBJ1-1, with D maybe TRBD1 (6 bases). CDR3 size: 12 residues. Germline loops: CDR1 SNHLY, CDR2 FYNNEI. Trimming pared 6 bases from V and 3 bases from J, leaving 8 bases between. The CDR3 DNA is TGTGCCAGCAGCGGACAGTACACTGAAGCTTTCTTT. Translating it yields CASSGQYTEAFF.

The chain has TRBV5-4 and TRBJ2-1; D may be TRBD2 (5 bases). Trimming took off 4 bases at V and 4 bases at J, with 12 bases between the two ends. The CDR3 consists of 14 residues. The germline V gene has CDR1 SGHNT and CDR2 YYREEE (reference sequence). CDR3 sequence (DNA): TGTGCCAGCAGCCCGGCGACGGGATACAATGAGCAGTTCTTC. Its protein is CASSPATGYNEQFF.

CDR3 loop: CASSPPIQGKSTEAFF. The CDR3 coding sequence is TGTGCCAGCTCACCACCTATCCAGGGGAAGAGTACTGAAGCTTTCTTT. The chain combines TRBV18 with TRBJ1-1; the D gene is possibly TRBD1 (6 bases). Germline V lookup: CDR1 KGHSH, CDR2 LQKENI. The germline V and J ends were trimmed by 0 bases and 5 bases, with 16 bases remaining between them. The CDR3 is made up of 16 amino acids.

This clone has a single count. V and J are TRBV2 and TRBJ1-1; no firm D call. Between the trimmed V and J ends, which lost 6 bases and 0 bases, there was a span of 14 bases. CDR3 length: 15 amino acids. Germline V gene lookup returns CDR1 SNHLY and CDR2 FYNNEI. As DNA, the CDR3 is TGTGCCAGCAGACCAACGACACGGATGAACACTGAAGCTTTCTTT. Protein product: CASRPTTRMNTEAFF.

This clone was seen only a few times. The rearrangement links TRBV6-5 to TRBJ1-4; TRBD1 aligns across 7 bases. The CDR3 extends over 14 amino acids. With V trimmed by 2 bases and J by 4 bases, 1 base remained unmatched. Per the germline V gene, CDR1 is MNHEY and CDR2 is SVGAGI. Written as DNA, the CDR3 is TGTGCCAGCAGTTACAGGGGGCGTAATGAAAAACTGTTTTTT. Residues: CASSYRGRNEKLFF.

The chain is built from TRBV5-6 and TRBJ2-7, with 7 nucleotides matching TRBD1. CDR3 length: 15 residues. V shed 4 bases and J 0 bases; nucleotides not matched to a gene: 7. CDR1 SGHDT and CDR2 YYEEEE come from the germline V gene. In DNA form, the CDR3 reads TGTGCCAGCAGCGCCCGACAGGGTACCTCCTACGAGCAGTACTTC. Amino acid sequence: CASSARQGTSYEQYF.

CDR3 region: CAWRGNRKNTEAFF. The CDR3 DNA sequence: TGTGCCTGGAGGGGAAACAGGAAAAACACTGAAGCTTTCTTT. The chain couples TRBV30 to TRBJ1-1, with D possibly being TRBD1 (5 bases). The CDR3 runs to 14 residues. V was trimmed by 3 bases and J by 2 bases, leaving 13 bases between them. CDR1 and CDR2 from the germline V gene are GTSNPN and SVGIG (reference sequence).

The CDR3 loop reads CASSQGSGTGELFF. Here the CDR3 DNA reads TGCGCCAGCAGCCAAGGTTCAGGCACCGGGGAGCTGTTTTTT. The chain carries TRBV4-3 and TRBJ2-2; D gene unclear. The germline V gene has CDR1 LGHNA and CDR2 YSLEER. The CDR3 spans 14 residues. V was shortened by 1 base and J by 4 bases, with 7 bases between the two germline ends.

The gene calls are TRBV6-5 and TRBJ2-7; TRBD1 matches at 8 bases. This CDR3 spans 13 amino acids. The V gene end was trimmed by 8 bases and the J gene end by 2 bases; junction bases not matched to a gene: 5. Germline CDR1 MNHEY, CDR2 SVGAGI. CDR3 residues: CASFGQGAYEQYF. In DNA form, the CDR3 reads TGTGCCAGCTTCGGACAGGGAGCCTACGAGCAGTACTTC.

The chain is built from TRBV11-2 and TRBJ1-1, with 10 bases identical to TRBD1. Germline CDR1 reads SGHAT; CDR2 reads FQNNGV. After removal of 5 bases from V and 8 bases from J, the junction contained 11 bases not matched to a gene. This CDR3 comprises 15 residues. CDR3 in amino acids: CASSQRDRGRGEAFF. The CDR3 coding sequence is TGTGCCAGCAGCCAACGGGACAGGGGTCGGGGGGAAGCTTTCTTT.

As concerns this clone: Different DNA sequences within this sample yield the same CDR3. V is TRBV5-6 and J is TRBJ1-2; 7 positions match TRBD1. The ends lost 4 bases at V and 2 bases at J; junction bases unmatched: 5. The CDR3 extends over 14 amino acids. Germline CDR1 and CDR2: SGHDT and YYEEEE. In nucleotides, the CDR3 is TGTGCCAGCAGCCCGGGACAGACGAACTATGGCTACACCTTC. Protein sequence: CASSPGQTNYGYTF.

This clone was picked up a small number of times. V gene TRBV10-3 combines with J gene TRBJ2-7; TRBD1 agrees at 8 bases. This CDR3 contains 15 residues. V lost 3 bases and J lost 1; bases outside the gene matches: 5. Germline values: CDR1 ENHRY, CDR2 SYGVKD. As DNA, the CDR3 is TGTGCCATCAGTGACTCCCAGGGGGCGTCCTACGAGCAGTACTTC. Protein product: CAISDSQGASYEQYF.

The chain couples TRBV19 to TRBJ2-2, with 9 bases lining up with TRBD2. The length of the CDR3 is 13 residues. The ends lost 7 bases at V and 6 bases at J; junction bases unmatched: 3. CDR1 is LNHDA and CDR2 is SQIVND in the germline V gene (reference sequence). CDR3 loop: CASTSGDPGELFF. CDR3 nucleotides: TGTGCCAGTACTAGCGGGGATCCCGGGGAGCTGTTTTTT.

The chain combines TRBV19 with TRBJ2-1; 7 nucleotides match TRBD1. Germline trimming cut 8 bases from V and 6 bases from J; bases unmatched to any gene: 10. The CDR3 has 14 amino acids. Germline V lookup: CDR1 LNHDA, CDR2 SQIVND (reference sequence). The CDR3 protein is CASLTKGASNEQFF. The CDR3 DNA reads TGTGCCAGTTTGACTAAGGGGGCGAGCAATGAGCAGTTCTTC.

The CDR3: CASSLRPSGGAGELFF. DNA of the CDR3: TGCGCCAGCAGCTTGAGGCCTAGCGGGGGGGCCGGGGAGCTGTTTTTT. This chain uses TRBV5-1 with TRBJ2-2; 12 positions match TRBD2. This CDR3 has 16 residues. J was trimmed by 6 bases and V by 1 base; bases with no gene match: 4. CDR1 is SGHRS, CDR2 YFSETQ, per germline.

The V gene is TRBV30, the J gene TRBJ2-7, with 9 bases aligning to TRBD2. Unmatched junction bases numbered 10, after V lost 0 bases and J lost 7 bases. The CDR3 is 15 residues long. CDR1 and CDR2 from the germline V gene are GTSNPN and SVGIG (reference sequence). Here the CDR3 DNA reads TGTGCCTGGAGTGTACTTGGAACTAGCGGGCTAGAGCAGTACTTC. This gives the protein CAWSVLGTSGLEQYF.

The V gene is TRBV28, the J gene TRBJ1-2; D ambiguous. The CDR3 contains 14 residues. Germline-derived CDR1 and CDR2 are MDHEN and SYDVKM. V dropped 6 bases and J dropped 4 bases, with 15 bases sitting between them. The CDR3 loop reads CASSDTGGIYGYTF. CDR3 in DNA: TGTGCCAGCAGCGATACTGGAGGCATCTATGGCTACACCTTC.